This T cell receptor (beta chain) was found in a study of Ad26.COV2.S vaccination and SARS-CoV-2 variants. Study details: COV1001, an Ad26.COV2.S trial, supplied this vaccine-arm donor. Once, or twice with 56 days between doses, Ad26.COV2.S was given intramuscularly.

TCRdb's table, derived via immunoSEQ multiplex PCR, lists solely in-frame clones and lacks some. The sample lists under 600,000 clones; about 88% were seen once. Treatment defined: roughly 20 received Ad26.COV2.S at low or high dose, single or two shots; 5 received placebo; per-sample allocation not given. Day 63 after the first injection of vaccine or placebo was the sampling time. Within Boston, the person who donated was an adult of 18-55 years. The material sequenced was peripheral blood, taken in a trial of Ad26.COV2.S vaccine versus placebo. This TCR was sampled from a person between 18 and 59 years old who received the Ad26.COV2.S COVID-19 vaccine or a placebo.

The CDR3 DNA reads TGTGCCAGCAGTTTAGGCGGGAGGAGAATAGATGAGCAGTTCTTC. It specifies CASSLGGRRIDEQFF. The chain has TRBV27 and TRBJ2-1; 8 bases fit TRBD2. This CDR3 spans 15 amino acids. Per germline, CDR1 MNHEY and CDR2 SMNVEV (reference sequence). V was pared by 2 bases and J by 8 bases, with 8 bases of the junction left unmatched.